This passage covers 30 T cell receptor beta chains from one sample sequenced in a study of control samples from healthy donors and cancer patients. This table comes from immunoSEQ multiplex PCR, and its TCRdb copy is limited to in-frame clones, with some not included. The sample comprises approximately 150,000 clones, 70% to 90% of which are singletons, and 1.5% to 2% rests with the top ten. Material: blood. These receptors all come from a man in his late teens or twenties in good health.

The chain uses TRBV7-6 and TRBJ1-4; D uncertain. The CDR3 is 15 amino acids. Trimming pared 5 bases from V and 7 bases from J, leaving 17 bases between. Germline loops: CDR1 SGHVS, CDR2 FNYEAQ. The DNA of the CDR3 is TGTGCCAGCAGCGCCGAAGGCTATTTGGGTGAAAAACTGTTTTTT. Encoded protein: CASSAEGYLGEKLFF.

The rearrangement joins TRBV28 to TRBJ2-7; either TRBD1 or TRBD2 may fit D (5 bases each). V lost 5 bases, J lost 11 bases, and 19 bases lay in between. CDR1 is MDHEN and CDR2 is SYDVKM in the germline V gene. There are 13 residues in the CDR3. DNA for the CDR3: TGTGCCAGCAGTCAACCCGAGGGACGGAGCGAGTACTTC. Its protein product is CASSQPEGRSEYF.

The chain joins TRBV27 to TRBJ1-1, with D unclear. Deletions cut 3 bases from V and 5 bases from J, with 10 bases between. From germline, CDR1 is MNHEY and CDR2 SMNVEV (reference sequence). The CDR3 is 13 amino acids. CDR3: CASSFRAETEAFF. The CDR3, as DNA: TGTGCCAGCAGTTTTCGCGCGGAGACTGAAGCTTTCTTT.

The J gene is TRBJ2-6, the V gene TRBV7-2; 8 nucleotides align to TRBD2. Germline V gives CDR1 SGHTA, CDR2 FQGNSA. CDR3 size: 17 residues. The V gene end was trimmed by 5 bases and the J gene end by 2 bases; junction bases not matched to a gene: 8. CDR3 sequence reads: CASSRRGGLPGANVLTF. DNA for the CDR3: TGTGCCAGCAGCAGACGGGGGGGCCTCCCTGGGGCCAACGTCCTGACTTTC.

The rearrangement uses TRBV5-1 and TRBJ2-7, with a weak D call TRBD1 (5 bases). V gave up 4 bases and J gave up 1 base, with 12 bases separating them. The CDR3 is 14 amino acids. Looked up from germline, CDR1 is SGHRS and CDR2 is YFSETQ. DNA for the CDR3: TGCGCCAGCAGCCAGGACATTCGTTCCTACGAGCAGTACTTC. As protein: CASSQDIRSYEQYF.

This clone was seen once. The V call is TRBV7-8, the J call TRBJ2-1, with 8 positions matching TRBD1. CDR3 length equals 16 residues. V gave up 5 bases and J gave up 8 bases; unmatched junction bases: 14. The germline V gene has CDR1 SGHVS and CDR2 FQNEAQ. The CDR3 is CASSRVGPGGVDEQFF. The CDR3 DNA sequence: TGTGCCAGCAGCCGGGTCGGGCCAGGGGGCGTCGATGAGCAGTTCTTC.

The V call is TRBV29-1, the J call TRBJ2-3; TRBD1 agrees at 10 bases. The junction had 3 bases not matched to a gene; V was cut back by 3 bases and J by 0 bases. CDR1 and CDR2 (germline): SQVTM, ANQGSEA. The CDR3 loop spans 15 amino acids. The CDR3 DNA is TGCAGCGTTGACCCGGACAGGGGGAGCACAGATACGCAGTATTTT. Its translation is CSVDPDRGSTDTQYF.

In this sample, this clone turned up once. The V and J genes are TRBV12-3 or TRBV12-4 and TRBJ2-1; D remains unclear. The CDR3 has 11 amino acids. V dropped 3 bases and J dropped 10 bases, with 7 bases sitting between them. CDR3 sequence (DNA): TGTGCCAGCAGTTTTATGACCGAGCAGTTCTTC. The encoded protein is CASSFMTEQFF.

The V call is TRBV24-1, the J call TRBJ2-3; tentative D call: TRBD2 (6 bases). V gave up 4 bases and J gave up 7 bases, with 17 bases separating them. CDR3 length: 15 amino acids. Germline assignment: CDR1 KGHDR and CDR2 SFDVKD. Written as DNA, the CDR3 is TGTGCCACCAGTGACGGGGGAACGGATGTTAATACGCAGTATTTT. Protein product: CATSDGGTDVNTQYF.

The chain uses TRBV9 and TRBJ1-2; no firm D call. Trimming removed 3 bases at V and 7 bases at J, with 10 bases between. Per germline, CDR1 SGDLS and CDR2 YYNGEE. This CDR3 is 12 amino acids long. CDR3: CASSARGGGYTF. DNA of the CDR3: TGTGCCAGCAGCGCGCGCGGTGGTGGCTACACCTTC. The variable domain in full, with the rest retrieved from reference TRBV9 and TRBJ1-2, is DSGVTQTPKHLITATGQRVTLRCSPRSGDLSVYWYQQSLDQGLQFLIQYYNGEERAKGNILERFSAQQFPDLHSELNLSSLELGDSALYFCASSARGGGYTFGSGTRLTVV.

The chain uses TRBV28 and TRBJ2-2; D could derive from TRBD1 or TRBD2 (5 bases each). V shed 6 bases and J shed 1 base, with 15 bases lying between them. CDR3 length equals 16 residues. Germline CDR1 MDHEN, CDR2 SYDVKM. CDR3 in DNA: TGTGCCAGCAGGGGGAATGAGGGGTGGAACACCGGGGAGCTGTTTTTT. This encodes CASRGNEGWNTGELFF.

The gene calls are TRBV30 and TRBJ1-2; TRBD1 matches 9 bases. Germline CDR1 GTSNPN, CDR2 SVGIG (reference sequence). The CDR3 has 15 residues. The J segment lost 7 bases and the V segment lost 3 bases, leaving 12 bases of the junction unmatched. The CDR3 loop is CAWRGTGLLKGGYTF. CDR3 bases: TGTGCCTGGAGGGGGACAGGGCTACTAAAGGGTGGCTACACCTTC. The full variable domain, completed using reference TRBV30 and TRBJ1-2, is SQTIHQWPATLVQPVGSPLSLECTVEGTSNPNLYWYRQAAGRGLQLLFYSVGIGQISSEVPQNLSASRPQDRQFILSSKKLLLSDSGFYLCAWRGTGLLKGGYTFGSGTRLTVV.

This chain joins TRBV6-5 and TRBJ1-2; D might be TRBD1 (5 bases). Germline-derived CDR1 and CDR2 are MNHEY and SVGAGI. With 6 bases removed from V and 8 bases from J, the gap between germline ends came to 19 bases. The CDR3 loop spans 14 amino acids. CDR3 sequence: CASRDGHGSNGYTF. CDR3 bases: TGTGCCAGCAGGGACGGACATGGGTCGAACGGCTACACCTTC.

The V gene is TRBV6-2 or TRBV6-3, the J gene TRBJ1-5; no clear D. V shed 4 bases and J shed 1 base, with 8 bases lying between them. The CDR3 is made up of 14 amino acids. Germline assignment: CDR1 MNHEY and CDR2 SVGEGT. CDR3 DNA: TGTGCCAGCAGTTTCTCGGGGAGCAATCAGCCCCAGCATTTT. Translating gives CASSFSGSNQPQHF.

This chain connects TRBV10-3 to TRBJ1-1; D unresolved. The V and J ends lost 4 bases and 0 bases respectively, with 15 bases between them. Germline V gene sequence: CDR1 ENHRY, CDR2 SYGVKD. The CDR3 is made up of 16 amino acids. This CDR3 is CAISAVPPDMNTEAFF. The DNA of the CDR3 is TGTGCCATCAGTGCAGTACCCCCGGATATGAACACTGAAGCTTTCTTT.

This chain connects TRBV2 to TRBJ2-5; no clear D gene. V lost 2 bases and J lost 3, with 10 bases in between. Germline assignment: CDR1 SNHLY and CDR2 FYNNEI. The CDR3 consists of 14 residues. The CDR3 DNA follows: TGTGCCAGCAGTGAAAGTGTACATAAAGAGACCCAGTACTTC. This encodes CASSESVHKETQYF.

Comments on this clone: The sample contains more than one DNA sequence encoding this CDR3. The chain links TRBV4-3 to TRBJ2-7; D tentatively reads TRBD1 or TRBD2 (5 bases each). In germline, CDR1 is LGHNA, CDR2 YSLEER. Trimming shortened V by 3 bases and J by 2 bases, and 11 bases separated the two germline ends. The CDR3 length is 14 residues. CDR3: CASSQGTGPYEQYF. CDR3 in DNA: TGCGCCAGCAGCCAGGGGACGGGGCCCTACGAGCAGTACTTC.

The V and J genes are TRBV29-1 and TRBJ2-5; D uncertain. Germline V gives CDR1 SQVTM, CDR2 ANQGSEA. CDR3 length: 10 amino acids. V dropped 4 bases and J dropped 5 bases, with 5 bases sitting between them. CDR3 in DNA: TGCAGCGTTGGGTCCGAGACCCAGTACTTC. This translates into CSVGSETQYF.

The CDR3 loop is CATSDFFNSAGELFF. CDR3 DNA sequence: TGTGCCACGTCGGACTTTTTCAATTCGGCCGGGGAGCTGTTTTTT. The genes are TRBV19 and TRBJ2-2, with D perhaps TRBD2 (5 bases). Germline values: CDR1 LNHDA, CDR2 SQIVND (reference sequence). The CDR3 is 15 residues long. Trimming stripped 10 bases from V and 6 bases from J, with 21 bases between.

The CDR3 reads CATLSGETSTDTQYF. The CDR3 DNA reads TGTGCCACCTTAAGTGGAGAAACAAGCACAGATACGCAGTATTTT. The chain is built from TRBV28 and TRBJ2-3; D remains unclear. Germline V gene sequence: CDR1 MDHEN, CDR2 SYDVKM. The length of the CDR3 is 15 residues. V was clipped by 10 bases and J by 0 bases, with 17 bases between them.

With respect to this clone: Other DNA sequences of this sample code for an identical CDR3. The J gene is TRBJ1-2, the V gene TRBV30; D is perhaps TRBD1 (5 bases). With 0 bases removed from V and 8 bases from J, the gap between germline ends came to 13 bases. In germline, CDR1 is GTSNPN, CDR2 SVGIG (reference sequence). This CDR3 is built from 13 residues. CDR3 protein: CAWSVGGLGGYTF. DNA for the CDR3: TGTGCCTGGAGTGTTGGGGGTTTAGGGGGCTACACCTTC.

The chain combines TRBV7-8 with TRBJ2-7, with D possibly TRBD1 on 6 matching bases. The CDR3 loop spans 14 amino acids. CDR1 is SGHVS and CDR2 is FQNEAQ in the germline V gene. Trimming removed 5 bases at V and 3 bases at J, with 14 bases between. The DNA for the CDR3 is TGTGCCAGCAGCCACCGGGACACTTTCTACGAGCAGTACTTC. This gives the protein CASSHRDTFYEQYF.

This chain connects TRBV30 to TRBJ1-1; TRBD1 aligns across 7 bases. The CDR3 has 14 residues. Germline CDR1 is GTSNPN and CDR2 is SVGIG (reference sequence). The V segment lost 1 base and the J segment 8 bases; nucleotides outside the gene matches: 10. This CDR3 reads CAWSGTRGYREAFF. The CDR3 DNA reads as TGTGCCTGGAGTGGTACCAGGGGGTATAGAGAAGCTTTCTTT.

This clone has only one observation. The CDR3 DNA follows: TGCAGCGTTCAGGCGTATAACACTGAAGCTTTCTTT. Translating it yields CSVQAYNTEAFF. The V and J genes are TRBV29-1 and TRBJ1-1, with D unresolved. Germline CDR1 SQVTM, CDR2 ANQGSEA. The CDR3 runs to 12 residues. V was pared by 5 bases and J by 2 bases, with 9 bases between.

V and J are TRBV9 and TRBJ1-6; no reliable D call. The CDR3 is made up of 15 amino acids. Germline V gene sequence: CDR1 SGDLS, CDR2 YYNGEE. V lost 4 bases, J lost 0 bases, and 8 bases lay in between. CDR3 residues: CASSIGSSYNSPLHF. Written as DNA, the CDR3 is TGTGCCAGCAGCATTGGGAGCTCCTATAATTCACCCCTCCACTTT.

This chain links TRBV5-1 with TRBJ1-6; no clear D gene. Germline V gene lookup returns CDR1 SGHRS and CDR2 YFSETQ. The CDR3 spans 15 residues. Trimming removed 0 bases at V and 6 bases at J, with 10 bases between. The CDR3 DNA reads as TGCGCCAGCAGCTTGGCTCAAACCGGTAATTCACCCCTCCACTTT. Protein sequence: CASSLAQTGNSPLHF.

The chain uses TRBV7-2 and TRBJ1-3, with 8 bases identical to TRBD1. The CDR3 sequence is 14 residues long. V shed 5 bases and J 3 bases; nucleotides not matched to a gene: 3. The germline gives CDR1 SGHTA, CDR2 FQGNSA. CDR3 sequence (DNA): TGTGCCAGCAGCCCGACAGGGGATGGAAACACCATATATTTT. This translates into CASSPTGDGNTIYF.

This rearrangement joins TRBV5-1 to TRBJ2-7; the match to TRBD1 covers 8 bases. Germline V lookup: CDR1 SGHRS, CDR2 YFSETQ. This CDR3 is built from 14 residues. With 1 base clipped from V and 5 bases from J, the junction kept 5 bases outside the gene matches. CDR3 sequence: CASSLQQGAHEQYF. The CDR3 coding sequence is TGCGCCAGCAGCTTGCAGCAGGGGGCCCACGAGCAGTACTTC.

The chain carries TRBV28 and TRBJ1-5; 8 bases fit TRBD1. Trimming at V came to 2 bases and at J to 7 bases, leaving 10 bases not matched to a gene. There are 16 residues in the CDR3. Germline loops: CDR1 MDHEN, CDR2 SYDVKM. The CDR3 DNA reads TGTGCCAGCAGTTTAGGGGGGCAGGGGGCAGGGCAGCCCCAGCATTTT. It translates to CASSLGGQGAGQPQHF.

The V gene is TRBV7-2, the J gene TRBJ2-5, with 10 bases that match TRBD2. Germline CDR1 reads SGHTA; CDR2 reads FQGNSA. The CDR3 loop spans 14 amino acids. The J segment lost 5 bases and the V segment lost 5 bases, leaving 5 bases of the junction unmatched. The CDR3 DNA sequence: TGTGCCAGCAGCCATCCGACTAGCGGGGAGACCCAGTACTTC. It translates to CASSHPTSGETQYF.